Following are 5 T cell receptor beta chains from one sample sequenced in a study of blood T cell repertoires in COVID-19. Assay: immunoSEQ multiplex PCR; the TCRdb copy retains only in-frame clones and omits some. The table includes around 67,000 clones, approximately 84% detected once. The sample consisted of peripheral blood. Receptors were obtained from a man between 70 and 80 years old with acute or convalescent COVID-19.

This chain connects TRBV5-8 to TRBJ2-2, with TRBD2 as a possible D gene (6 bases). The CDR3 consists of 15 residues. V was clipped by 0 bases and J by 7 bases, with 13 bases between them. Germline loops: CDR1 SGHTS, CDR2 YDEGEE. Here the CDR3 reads CASSLVDLAFGELFF. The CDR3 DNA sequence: TGTGCCAGCAGCTTGGTAGATCTAGCGTTCGGGGAGCTGTTTTTT.

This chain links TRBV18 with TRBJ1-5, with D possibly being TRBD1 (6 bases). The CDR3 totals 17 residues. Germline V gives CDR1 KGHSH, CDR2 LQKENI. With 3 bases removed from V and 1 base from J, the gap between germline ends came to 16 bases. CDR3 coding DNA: TGTGCCAGCTCACCGATGGGGGCTCTCGGGAGCAATCAGCCCCAGCATTTT. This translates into CASSPMGALGSNQPQHF.

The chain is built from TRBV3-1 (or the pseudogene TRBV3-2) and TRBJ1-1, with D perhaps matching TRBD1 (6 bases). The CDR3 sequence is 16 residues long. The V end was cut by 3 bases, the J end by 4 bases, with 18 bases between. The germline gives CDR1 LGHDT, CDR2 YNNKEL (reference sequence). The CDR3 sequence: CASSHGGGGAGTEAFF. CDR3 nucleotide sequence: TGTGCCAGCAGCCACGGGGGCGGGGGCGCGGGCACTGAAGCTTTCTTT.

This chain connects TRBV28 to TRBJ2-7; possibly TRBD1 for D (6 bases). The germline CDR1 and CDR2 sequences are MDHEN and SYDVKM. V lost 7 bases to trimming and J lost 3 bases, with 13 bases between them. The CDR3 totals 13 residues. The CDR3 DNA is TGTGCCAGCACCGCCACAGGGATCTACGAGCAGTACTTC. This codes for CASTATGIYEQYF. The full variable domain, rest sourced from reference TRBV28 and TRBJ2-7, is DVKVTQSSRYLVKRTGEKVFLECVQDMDHENMFWYRQDPGLGLRLIYFSYDVKMKEKGDIPEGYSVSREKKERFSLILESASTNQTSMYLCASTATGIYEQYFGPGTRLTVT.

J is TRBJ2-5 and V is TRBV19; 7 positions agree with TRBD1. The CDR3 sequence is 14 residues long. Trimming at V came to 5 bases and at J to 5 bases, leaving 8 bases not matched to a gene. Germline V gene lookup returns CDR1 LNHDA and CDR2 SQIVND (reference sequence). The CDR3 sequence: CASSEQGWRETQYF. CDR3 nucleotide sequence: TGTGCCAGTAGTGAACAGGGGTGGCGGGAGACCCAGTACTTC. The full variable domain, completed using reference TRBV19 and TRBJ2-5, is DGGITQSPKYLFRKEGQNVTLSCEQNLNHDAMYWYRQDPGQGLRLIYYSQIVNDFQKGDIAEGYSVSREKKESFPLTVTSAQKNPTAFYLCASSEQGWRETQYFGPGTRLLVL.